This TCR beta chain was retrieved from a study of response to subunit inactivated influenza vaccine. Study observations and caveats: It was the authors' suggestion that each seasonal influenza vaccination recruits few new T cells.

A note on this clonotype: Its antigen is unidentified.

TCRdb reprocessed the RT-PCR reads with MiXCR, giving one entry per CDR3 protein. The data contain about 310,000 distinct CDR3 sequences, about 20% of them singletons. The CDR3 totals 14 residues. The V gene lost 6 bases and the J gene lost 0 bases, with 12 bases spanning the gap. The origin of this receptor is a man aged 50-75 years who received an inactivated influenza vaccine. Sequences were derived from PBMCs from blood, sampled about 20 months after vaccination. The chain is built from TRBV12-3 or TRBV12-4 and TRBJ2-7; D gene ambiguous. Here the CDR3 reads CASSSGGYSYEQYF. Written as DNA, the CDR3 is TGTGCCAGCAGCTCGGGCGGTTACTCCTACGAGCAGTACTTC.